This TCR beta chain was obtained from a study of vaccination and CD4 T cells after COVID-19. General observations from the study: Within convalescent individuals, 304 out of 307 vaccine-specific clones proved to be spike mono-reactive.

Treatment denoted: roughly ten-day PBMC culture with coronavirus spike peptide pools or control peptides (ViraFEST assay). CD4+ T cells of the unexposed donor were collected before the COVID-19 pandemic (2011-2018). Via ViraFEST, peptide pools expanded antigen-specific T cells before TCR sequencing. Having spent 10 days in culture, CD4+ T cells were then isolated by negative selection. Four cold-coronavirus spikes, along with SARS-CoV-2 S/N, were used to probe unexposed-donor CD4+ T cells, cells permitting. Concerning this clonotype: Its cognate antigen is unknown.

V was clipped by 3 bases and J by 5 bases, with 11 bases between them. The CDR3 has 13 residues. Sequenced with the Oncomine TCR Beta short-read assay was DNA taken from cultured CD4+ T cells. From CD4+ T cells that had been cultured, genomic DNA was extracted. A single record per CDR3 protein comes from TCRdb applying MiXCR to the PCR reads. The data hold 9,500 to 14,000 distinct CDR3 sequences, with 37% observed a single time. The chain uses TRBV12-3 or TRBV12-4 and TRBJ2-7, with D possibly matching TRBD2 (6 bases). The clonotype comes from a human donor in good health. Sequenced sample: CD4+ T cells from blood, cultured in vitro. CDR3 loop: CASSLSSGHEQYF. The CDR3 nucleotides read TGTGCCAGCAGTTTGAGTAGCGGCCACGAGCAGTACTTC.